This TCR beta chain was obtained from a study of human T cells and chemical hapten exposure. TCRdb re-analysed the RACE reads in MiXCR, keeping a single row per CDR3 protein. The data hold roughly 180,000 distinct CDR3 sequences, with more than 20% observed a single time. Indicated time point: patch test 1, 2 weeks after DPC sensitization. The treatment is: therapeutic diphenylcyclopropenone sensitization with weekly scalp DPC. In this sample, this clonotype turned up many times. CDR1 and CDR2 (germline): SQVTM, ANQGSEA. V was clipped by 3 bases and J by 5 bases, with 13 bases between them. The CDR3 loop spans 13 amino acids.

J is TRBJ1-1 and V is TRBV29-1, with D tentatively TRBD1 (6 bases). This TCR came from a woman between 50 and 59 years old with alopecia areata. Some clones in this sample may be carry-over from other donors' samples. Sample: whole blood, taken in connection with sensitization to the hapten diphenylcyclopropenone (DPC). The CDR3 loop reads CSVESAGATEAFF. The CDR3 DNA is TGCAGCGTTGAGTCTGCGGGGGCAACTGAAGCTTTCTTT.